A selection of T cell receptor beta chains follows, all from one sample in a study of blood T cell repertoires in COVID-19. Libraries were prepared by immunoSEQ multiplex PCR; TCRdb keeps only in-frame clonotypes and omits some of them. The table shows fewer than 110,000 clones, with roughly 83% occurring only once. The specimen sequenced was peripheral blood. The receptors come from a human donor in a cohort sampled during active COVID-19. Each CDR3 is given with its conserved first and last residue. The order of the fields is J gene, D gene, V gene, clone size, CDR3 protein, CDR3 DNA. D genes are given only for firm matches. For some rows the clone size is stated as once, few or many, or as a class when expanded; others skip it.

J: TRBJ2-1
D: TRBD2
V: TRBV7-6
size: few
CDR3: CASSLGTSGIVVNEQFF
DNA: TGTGCCAGCAGCCTAGGGACTAGCGGGATTGTGGTAAATGAGCAGTTCTTC

J: TRBJ2-1
D: -
V: TRBV6-2/TRBV6-3
size: -
CDR3: CASSYAGDNEQFF
DNA: TGTGCCAGCAGTTATGCAGGGGACAATGAGCAGTTCTTC

J: TRBJ2-1
D: TRBD2
V: TRBV7-2
size: -
CDR3: CASSLAGGVGRLEQFF
DNA: TGTGCCAGCAGCTTAGCGGGGGGGGTTGGCCGACTGGAGCAGTTCTTC

J: TRBJ1-1
D: TRBD1
V: TRBV7-2
size: -
CDR3: CASSYKTGHTEAFF
DNA: TGTGCCAGCAGCTATAAGACAGGGCACACTGAAGCTTTCTTT

J: TRBJ1-1
D: -
V: TRBV5-1
size: -
CDR3: CASSLADRYTEAFF
DNA: TGCGCCAGCAGCTTGGCCGACAGATACACTGAAGCTTTCTTT

J: TRBJ2-7
D: -
V: TRBV19
size: -
CDR3: CASSIIGHRTYEQYF
DNA: TGTGCCAGTAGTATAATCGGACACCGTACCTACGAGCAGTACTTC

J: TRBJ2-7
D: TRBD1
V: TRBV27
size: -
CDR3: CASRVTWDRDYEQYF
DNA: TGTGCCAGCAGGGTTACGTGGGACAGGGATTACGAGCAGTACTTC

J: TRBJ1-4
D: -
V: TRBV18
size: -
CDR3: CASSPRDTIATNEKLFF
DNA: TGTGCCAGCTCACCAAGAGACACGATCGCAACTAATGAAAAACTGTTTTTT

J: TRBJ2-3
D: -
V: TRBV7-3
size: -
CDR3: CASSLGPDTQYF
DNA: TGTGCCAGCAGCTTAGGGCCAGATACGCAGTATTTT

J: TRBJ2-1
D: TRBD1
V: TRBV5-5
size: few
CDR3: CASSLDRGFEQFF
DNA: TGTGCCAGCAGCTTGGACAGGGGTTTTGAGCAGTTCTTC

J: TRBJ1-5
D: TRBD1
V: TRBV30
size: -
CDR3: CAWSQGARQPQHF
DNA: TGTGCCTGGAGTCAGGGGGCACGGCAGCCCCAGCATTTT

J: TRBJ1-1
D: -
V: TRBV27
size: -
CDR3: CASSLLPYMNTEAFF
DNA: TGTGCCAGCAGTTTACTCCCTTATATGAACACTGAAGCTTTCTTT

J: TRBJ1-4
D: TRBD1
V: TRBV9
size: -
CDR3: CASSAGGQGEPREKLFF
DNA: TGTGCCAGCAGCGCCGGGGGACAGGGGGAGCCAAGGGAAAAACTGTTTTTT

J: TRBJ2-1
D: -
V: TRBV11-2
size: -
CDR3: CASSQQGEQFF
DNA: TGTGCCAGCAGCCAGCAGGGTGAGCAGTTCTTC

J: TRBJ2-3
D: -
V: TRBV6-6
size: -
CDR3: CASSYEAESTDTQYF
DNA: TGTGCCAGCAGTTACGAGGCAGAGAGCACAGATACGCAGTATTTT

J: TRBJ1-1
D: -
V: TRBV18
size: -
CDR3: CASSPREGRPEAFF
DNA: TGTGCCAGCTCACCGCGGGAAGGGAGGCCTGAAGCTTTCTTT

J: TRBJ1-4
D: -
V: TRBV5-1
size: -
CDR3: CASATGGAANEKLFF
DNA: TGCGCCAGCGCCACCGGGGGGGCGGCTAATGAAAAACTGTTTTTT

J: TRBJ2-1
D: TRBD2
V: TRBV10-1
size: -
CDR3: CASTPGLAGVPPKYPYNEQFF
DNA: TGCGCCAGCACTCCGGGACTAGCGGGAGTACCTCCGAAGTACCCTTACAATGAGCAGTTCTTC

J: TRBJ1-1
D: TRBD1
V: TRBV6-2/TRBV6-3
size: -
CDR3: CASSYPTGTGSMNTEAFF
DNA: TGTGCCAGCAGTTACCCGACCGGGACAGGGAGCATGAACACTGAAGCTTTCTTT

J: TRBJ1-6
D: -
V: TRBV6-5
size: -
CDR3: CASSYSGGGAPLHF
DNA: TGTGCCAGCAGTTACTCGGGAGGGGGTGCACCCCTCCACTTT

J: TRBJ1-1
D: -
V: TRBV30
size: -
CDR3: CAWSDYRRGTEAFF
DNA: TGTGCCTGGAGTGATTATAGACGGGGCACTGAAGCTTTCTTT

J: TRBJ2-7
D: -
V: TRBV6-5
size: -
CDR3: CASSYDPNRVQYF
DNA: TGTGCCAGCAGTTACGACCCGAACAGGGTGCAGTACTTC

J: TRBJ2-1
D: -
V: TRBV20-1
size: -
CDR3: CSAGDSLRQFF
DNA: TGCAGTGCCGGGGATAGTCTGAGGCAGTTCTTC

J: TRBJ1-6
D: TRBD1
V: TRBV30
size: -
CDR3: CAWSRRGVENSPLHF
DNA: TGTGCCTGGAGCCGCAGGGGGGTCGAAAATTCACCCCTCCACTTT

J: TRBJ2-2
D: -
V: TRBV9
size: -
CDR3: CASSVAGLNTGELFF
DNA: TGTGCCAGCAGCGTGGCGGGACTGAACACCGGGGAGCTGTTTTTT

J: TRBJ1-2
D: TRBD1
V: TRBV5-6
size: -
CDR3: CASSPWAGGNGYTF
DNA: TGTGCCAGCAGCCCCTGGGCAGGGGGCAATGGCTACACCTTC

J: TRBJ2-7
D: TRBD1
V: TRBV9
size: few
CDR3: CASSVEQDRAYEQYF
DNA: TGTGCCAGCAGCGTAGAACAGGACAGGGCCTACGAGCAGTACTTC

J: TRBJ1-2
D: -
V: TRBV13
size: -
CDR3: CASSSGSSGHGYTF
DNA: TGTGCCAGCAGCTCTGGGTCGAGTGGGCATGGCTACACCTTC

J: TRBJ1-4
D: -
V: TRBV27
size: few
CDR3: CASSPNSGIGEKLFF
DNA: TGTGCCAGCAGTCCGAACTCAGGGATAGGTGAAAAACTGTTTTTT

J: TRBJ2-1
D: TRBD1
V: TRBV27
size: -
CDR3: CASSFQGVGNEQFF
DNA: TGTGCCAGCAGCTTCCAGGGGGTAGGGAATGAGCAGTTCTTC

J: TRBJ2-1
D: -
V: TRBV5-1
size: -
CDR3: CASRDTGIEQFF
DNA: TGCGCCAGCAGGGATACAGGGATTGAGCAGTTCTTC

J: TRBJ2-7
D: -
V: TRBV4-1
size: -
CDR3: CASSQERAPFLYEQYF
DNA: TGCGCCAGCAGCCAAGAGAGGGCACCCTTTCTCTACGAGCAGTACTTC

J: TRBJ2-5
D: TRBD1
V: TRBV25-1
size: -
CDR3: CASSDPRDSYQETQYF
DNA: TGTGCCAGCAGTGACCCCCGGGACAGCTACCAAGAGACCCAGTACTTC

J: TRBJ1-5
D: -
V: TRBV4-1
size: -
CDR3: CASSPHQMGGNQPQHF
DNA: TGCGCCAGCAGCCCTCATCAAATGGGAGGCAATCAGCCCCAGCATTTT

J: TRBJ1-3
D: TRBD1
V: TRBV9
size: -
CDR3: CASSPEGAVGNTIYF
DNA: TGTGCCAGCTCTCCCGAGGGGGCTGTTGGAAACACCATATATTTT

J: TRBJ2-3
D: TRBD2
V: TRBV5-1
size: -
CDR3: CASSSSMTSGTDTQYF
DNA: TGCGCCAGCAGCTCGAGTATGACTAGCGGGACAGATACGCAGTATTTT

J: TRBJ2-3
D: TRBD2
V: TRBV5-4
size: once
CDR3: CASSARSGDTDTQYF
DNA: TGTGCCAGCAGCGCCCGTAGCGGGGACACAGATACGCAGTATTTT

J: TRBJ1-5
D: -
V: TRBV30
size: -
CDR3: CAWTDTNSNQPQHF
DNA: TGTGCCTGGACGGACACTAATAGCAATCAGCCCCAGCATTTT

J: TRBJ2-3
D: TRBD2
V: TRBV19
size: -
CDR3: CASREEWAGAVTDTQYF
DNA: TGTGCCAGTAGAGAGGAGTGGGCGGGAGCGGTGACAGATACGCAGTATTTT

J: TRBJ2-1
D: -
V: TRBV7-2
size: once
CDR3: CASSSAGTVREQFF
DNA: TGTGCCAGCAGCTCCGCGGGGACTGTGAGGGAGCAGTTCTTC

J: TRBJ2-1
D: TRBD2
V: TRBV5-1
size: -
CDR3: CASSLNLAEDEQFF
DNA: TGCGCCAGCAGCTTGAACCTAGCGGAGGATGAGCAGTTCTTC

J: TRBJ1-3
D: -
V: TRBV18
size: -
CDR3: CASSPRTGENVRNTIYF
DNA: TGTGCCAGCTCACCACGTACCGGAGAAAACGTGCGAAACACCATATATTTT

J: TRBJ2-1
D: -
V: TRBV9
size: -
CDR3: CASSPLGYTYNEQFF
DNA: TGTGCCAGCAGCCCACTGGGCTACACCTACAATGAGCAGTTCTTC

J: TRBJ2-1
D: -
V: TRBV4-2
size: -
CDR3: CASSQVQERYNEQFF
DNA: TGTGCCAGCAGCCAAGTACAGGAGAGATACAATGAGCAGTTCTTC

J: TRBJ1-6
D: -
V: TRBV6-5
size: -
CDR3: CASRTTVSPLHF
DNA: TGTGCCAGCAGGACCACAGTTTCACCCCTCCACTTT

J: TRBJ2-6
D: -
V: TRBV7-3
size: -
CDR3: CASSPRAGISSGANVLTF
DNA: TGTGCCAGCAGCCCCCGGGCAGGGATTAGCTCTGGGGCCAACGTCCTGACTTTC

J: TRBJ2-5
D: -
V: TRBV6-5
size: once
CDR3: CASNPGAIQTQYF
DNA: TGTGCCAGCAATCCAGGGGCGATCCAGACCCAGTACTTC

J: TRBJ1-1
D: -
V: TRBV28
size: -
CDR3: CASRPQGRTEAFF
DNA: TGTGCCAGCAGACCACAGGGACGCACTGAAGCTTTCTTT

J: TRBJ1-3
D: -
V: TRBV3-1/TRBV3-2
size: many
CDR3: CASTLQGAGNTIYF
DNA: TGTGCCAGCACCCTACAGGGCGCCGGCAACACCATATATTTT